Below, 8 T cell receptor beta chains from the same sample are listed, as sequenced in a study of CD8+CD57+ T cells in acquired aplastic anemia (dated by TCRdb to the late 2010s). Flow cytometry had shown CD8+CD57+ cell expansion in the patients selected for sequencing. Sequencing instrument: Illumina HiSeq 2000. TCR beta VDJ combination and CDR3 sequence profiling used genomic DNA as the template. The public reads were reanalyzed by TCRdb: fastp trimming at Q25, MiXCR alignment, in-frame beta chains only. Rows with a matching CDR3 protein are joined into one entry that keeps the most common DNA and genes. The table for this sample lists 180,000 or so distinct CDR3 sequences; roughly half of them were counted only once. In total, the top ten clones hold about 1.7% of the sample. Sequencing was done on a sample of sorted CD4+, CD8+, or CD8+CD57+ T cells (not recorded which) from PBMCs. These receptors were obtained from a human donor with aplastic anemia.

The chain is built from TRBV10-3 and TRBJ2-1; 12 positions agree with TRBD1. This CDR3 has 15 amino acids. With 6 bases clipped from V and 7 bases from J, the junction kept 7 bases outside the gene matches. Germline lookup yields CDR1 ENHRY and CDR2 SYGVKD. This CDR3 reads CAIRRDRGHPNEQFF. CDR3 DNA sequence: TGTGCCATCAGGCGGGACAGGGGGCACCCAAATGAGCAGTTCTTC.

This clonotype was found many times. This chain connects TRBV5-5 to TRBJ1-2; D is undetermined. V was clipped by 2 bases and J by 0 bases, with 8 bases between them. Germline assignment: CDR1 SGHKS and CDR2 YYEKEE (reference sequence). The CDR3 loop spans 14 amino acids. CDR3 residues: CASSFDPSNYGYTF. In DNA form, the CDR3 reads TGTGCCAGCAGCTTTGATCCCTCTAACTATGGCTACACCTTC.

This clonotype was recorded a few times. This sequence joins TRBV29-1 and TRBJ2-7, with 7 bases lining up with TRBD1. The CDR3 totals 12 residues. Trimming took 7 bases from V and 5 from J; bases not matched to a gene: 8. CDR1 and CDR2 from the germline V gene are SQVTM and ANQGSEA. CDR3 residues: CSESQTGNEQYF. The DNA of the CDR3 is TGCAGCGAATCCCAGACAGGGAACGAGCAGTACTTC.

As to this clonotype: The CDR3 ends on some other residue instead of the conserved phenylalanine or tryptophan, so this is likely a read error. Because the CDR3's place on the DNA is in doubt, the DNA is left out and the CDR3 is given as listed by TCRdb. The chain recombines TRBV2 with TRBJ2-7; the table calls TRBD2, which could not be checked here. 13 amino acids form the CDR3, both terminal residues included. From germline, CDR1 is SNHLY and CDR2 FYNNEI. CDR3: CASSDRTSGSCSI.

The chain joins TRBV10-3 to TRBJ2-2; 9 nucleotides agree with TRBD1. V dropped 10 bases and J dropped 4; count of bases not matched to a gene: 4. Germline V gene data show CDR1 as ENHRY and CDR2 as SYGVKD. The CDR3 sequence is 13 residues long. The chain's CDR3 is CASWTGATGELFF. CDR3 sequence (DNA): TGTGCCAGTTGGACAGGGGCCACCGGGGAGCTGTTTTTT.

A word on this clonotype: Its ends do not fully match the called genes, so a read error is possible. CDR3 region: CATSRLSRRDTHYF. CDR3 coding DNA: TGTGCCACCAGCAGGTTATCGAGGAGGGATACGCATTATTTT. The rearrangement joins TRBV15 to TRBJ2-3; weak D call: TRBD2 (6 bases). The CDR3 totals 14 residues. Germline values: CDR1 LNHNV, CDR2 YYDKDF (reference sequence).

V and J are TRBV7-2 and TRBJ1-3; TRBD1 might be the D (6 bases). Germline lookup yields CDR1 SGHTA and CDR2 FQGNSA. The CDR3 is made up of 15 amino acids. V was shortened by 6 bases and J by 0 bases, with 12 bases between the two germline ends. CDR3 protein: CASSLDRSSGNTIYF. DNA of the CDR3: TGTGCCAGCAGTCTCGACAGGAGCTCTGGAAACACCATATATTTT.

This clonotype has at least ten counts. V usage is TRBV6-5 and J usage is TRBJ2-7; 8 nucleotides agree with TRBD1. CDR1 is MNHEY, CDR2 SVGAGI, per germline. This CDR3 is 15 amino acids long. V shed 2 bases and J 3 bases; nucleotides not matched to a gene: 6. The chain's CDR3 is CASSYHRGAGYEQYF. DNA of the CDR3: TGTGCCAGCAGTTACCACAGGGGGGCTGGCTACGAGCAGTACTTC.